These 30 T cell receptor beta chains were sequenced from one sample in a study of T cell changes during pregnancy in multiple sclerosis. Method: immunoSEQ multiplex PCR; TCRdb's copy keeps in-frame clones and lacks some. The sample includes over 55,000 clones, 93% of them seen just once. The source material was peripheral blood, sampled after pregnancy. The receptors come from a female donor with multiple sclerosis, enrolled in a pregnancy study.

The J gene is TRBJ2-7, the V gene TRBV9; D possibly corresponds to TRBD2 (5 bases). This CDR3 spans 14 amino acids. The germline V gene encodes CDR1 SGDLS and CDR2 YYNGEE. Trimming cost V 4 bases and J 7 bases, with 18 bases left between them. DNA for the CDR3: TGTGCCAGCAGCCGGCTAGCCGGGCTGGGGGAGCAGTACTTC. This encodes CASSRLAGLGEQYF.

The J gene is TRBJ2-2, the V gene TRBV6-1; 12 nucleotides align to TRBD1. V shed 4 bases, J shed 6 bases, and the junction held 3 bases outside the gene matches. The CDR3 runs 15 residues. The germline gives CDR1 MNHNS, CDR2 SASEGT. The CDR3, as DNA: TGTGCCAGCAGTGTAGGGACAGGGGGCCCCGGGGAGCTGTTTTTT. Translation gives CASSVGTGGPGELFF.

J is TRBJ2-5 and V is TRBV7-2, with D possibly matching TRBD1 (6 bases). CDR1 and CDR2 from the germline V gene are SGHTA and FQGNSA. This CDR3 region has 13 residues. With 4 bases removed from V and 7 bases from J, the gap between germline ends came to 13 bases. The DNA of the CDR3 is TGTGCCAGCAGCTCCTGGACAGATGGGACCCAGTACTTC. Translated, it gives CASSSWTDGTQYF. The whole variable domain, filled in from reference TRBV7-2 and TRBJ2-5, reads GAGVSQSPSNKVTEKGKDVELRCDPISGHTALYWYRQSLGQGLEFLIYFQGNSAPDKSGLPSDRFSAERTGGSVSTLTIQRTQQEDSAVYLCASSSWTDGTQYFGPGTRLLVL.

This chain connects TRBV6-4 to TRBJ2-3, with 8 bases matching TRBD2. This CDR3 has 16 amino acids. The germline V gene has CDR1 MRHNA and CDR2 SNTAGT. Germline trimming cut 2 bases from V and 1 base from J; bases unmatched to any gene: 5. CDR3 loop: CASSDETSGGTDTQYF. CDR3 nucleotide sequence: TGTGCCAGCAGTGACGAAACTAGCGGAGGCACAGATACGCAGTATTTT.

The chain joins TRBV4-2 to TRBJ1-4; 7 bases are a match to TRBD1. The germline V gene has CDR1 LGHNA and CDR2 YNFKEQ. V was clipped by 4 bases and J by 7 bases; unmatched bases: 6. This CDR3 is built from 14 residues. CDR3 sequence reads: CASSPTGVGEKLFF. CDR3 nucleotides: TGTGCCAGCAGCCCCACAGGGGTGGGTGAAAAACTGTTTTTT.

This chain connects TRBV7-6 to TRBJ1-2; D call uncertain. The germline V and J ends were trimmed by 2 bases and 6 bases, with 10 bases remaining between them. The CDR3 contains 13 residues. The germline CDR1 and CDR2 sequences are SGHVS and FNYEAQ. As DNA, the CDR3 is TGTGCCAGCAGCTTATACGCTGAGGATGGCTACACCTTC. This codes for CASSLYAEDGYTF. The full variable domain, its missing parts supplied by reference TRBV7-6 and TRBJ1-2, is GAGVSQSPRYKVTKRGQDVALRCDPISGHVSLYWYRQALGQGPEFLTYFNYEAQQDKSGLPNDRFSAERPEGSISTLTIQRTEQRDSAMYRCASSLYAEDGYTFGSGTRLTVV.

V is TRBV5-1 and J is TRBJ2-3; D remains unclear. V dropped 4 bases and J dropped 0 bases, with 6 bases sitting between them. This CDR3 region has 13 residues. Germline V lookup: CDR1 SGHRS, CDR2 YFSETQ. CDR3 protein: CASSVSSTDTQYF. CDR3 bases: TGCGCCAGCAGCGTCTCGAGCACAGATACGCAGTATTTT.

This clone was seen once. The chain links TRBV7-8 to TRBJ2-2; 7 nucleotides agree with TRBD1. Trimming removed 5 bases from V and 4 bases from J; junction bases left unmatched: 10. The CDR3 covers 16 residues. The germline V gene encodes CDR1 SGHVS and CDR2 FQNEAQ. The CDR3 DNA sequence: TGTGCCAGCAGCCCTCTCGGGACAGAGATCACCGGGGAGCTGTTTTTT. Amino acid sequence: CASSPLGTEITGELFF.

The chain carries TRBV5-4 and TRBJ2-4, with D maybe TRBD1 (7 bases). Per the germline V gene, CDR1 is SGHNT and CDR2 is YYREEE (reference sequence). The CDR3 is 18 amino acids. Trimming removed 3 bases from V and 2 bases from J, with 21 bases in between. Written as DNA, the CDR3 is TGTGCCAGCAGCTCGGGGACAGCCCCTAGCGCTCCCAAAAACATTCAGTACTTC. Protein sequence: CASSSGTAPSAPKNIQYF.

The gene calls are TRBV27 and TRBJ1-2; 8 bases line up with TRBD1. Looked up from germline, CDR1 is MNHEY and CDR2 is SMNVEV (reference sequence). The CDR3 covers 13 residues. Trimming removed 6 bases from V and 4 bases from J; junction bases left unmatched: 4. This chain's CDR3 is CASSRTGGYGYTF. CDR3 nucleotides: TGTGCCAGCAGCCGTACAGGGGGCTATGGCTACACCTTC.

This chain uses TRBV6-4 with TRBJ2-3; weak D call: TRBD2 (5 bases). The CDR3 is made up of 14 amino acids. Looked up from germline, CDR1 is MRHNA and CDR2 is SNTAGT. Trimming removed 6 bases from V and 2 bases from J, with 12 bases in between. In nucleotides, the CDR3 is TGTGCCAGCAGCCCCGGGGAGACCACAGATACGCAGTATTTT. This translates into CASSPGETTDTQYF.

The chain is built from TRBV2 and TRBJ2-1, with D unclear. The germline V and J ends were trimmed by 9 bases and 3 bases, with 12 bases remaining between them. This CDR3 comprises 13 residues. Germline CDR1 and CDR2: SNHLY and FYNNEI. CDR3 coding DNA: TGTGCCAGACGTTCCCCCAGCTACAATGAGCAGTTCTTC. This translates into CARRSPSYNEQFF.

Only a few counts were recorded for this clone. The chain recombines TRBV28 with TRBJ2-3; no clear D. This CDR3 comprises 14 residues. In germline, CDR1 is MDHEN, CDR2 SYDVKM. V was pared by 3 bases and J by 6 bases, with 13 bases between. CDR3 region: CASSFLEAWDTQYF. For the CDR3, the DNA is TGTGCCAGCAGTTTCCTAGAGGCGTGGGATACGCAGTATTTT.

The chain links TRBV27 to TRBJ2-7; 7 positions agree with TRBD1. This CDR3 has 12 residues. Germline lookup yields CDR1 MNHEY and CDR2 SMNVEV (reference sequence). V lost 6 bases, J lost 1 base, and 0 bases stayed unmatched. This chain's CDR3 is CASRDRSYEQYF. DNA for the CDR3: TGTGCCAGCAGGGACAGGTCCTACGAGCAGTACTTC.

The chain has TRBV30 and TRBJ1-3; D may be TRBD1 (5 bases). Trimming took 0 bases from V and 1 from J, leaving 7 bases between them. CDR1 and CDR2 (germline): GTSNPN, SVGIG (reference sequence). CDR3 size: 14 residues. CDR3: CAWSVGGSGNTIYF. In DNA, the CDR3 is TGTGCCTGGAGTGTCGGGGGTTCTGGAAACACCATATATTTT.

The chain has TRBV7-9 and TRBJ2-7; D gene uncertain. V was shortened by 3 bases and J by 3 bases, with 3 bases between the two germline ends. This CDR3 region has 11 residues. Per the germline V gene, CDR1 is SEHNR and CDR2 is FQNEAQ (reference sequence). In DNA, the CDR3 is TGTGCCAGCAGCTTCAACTACGAGCAGTACTTC. It codes for CASSFNYEQYF.

The CDR3 DNA follows: TGTGCCAGCAGTGACGGACCAAGGGGAGCCAAAAACATTCAGTACTTC. Translating it yields CASSDGPRGAKNIQYF. This chain connects TRBV27 to TRBJ2-4, with a weak D call TRBD1 (5 bases). CDR3 length: 16 residues. CDR1 MNHEY and CDR2 SMNVEV come from the germline V gene (reference sequence). With 5 bases removed from V and 0 bases from J, the gap between germline ends came to 14 bases.

Here the CDR3 DNA reads TGTGCCAGCAGCTTGGGACTAGCGGGGTCGCGTCTAAGCATTCAGTACTTC. Its translation is CASSLGLAGSRLSIQYF. V and J are TRBV5-6 and TRBJ2-4; 11 nucleotides agree with TRBD2. The J segment lost 9 bases and the V segment lost 0 bases, leaving 11 bases of the junction unmatched. Germline loops: CDR1 SGHDT, CDR2 YYEEEE. CDR3 size: 17 residues.

The chain joins TRBV27 to TRBJ2-3; 10 nucleotides match TRBD2. CDR3 length: 13 residues. The V gene's germline CDR1 is MNHEY and CDR2 SMNVEV (reference sequence). V trimming: 7 bases; J trimming: 4 bases; junction bases outside the gene matches: 2. The CDR3 DNA follows: TGTGCCAGCACTAGCGGGAGTTCAGATACGCAGTATTTT. This encodes CASTSGSSDTQYF.

This chain links TRBV18 with TRBJ2-7, with D perhaps TRBD2 (6 bases). Germline loops: CDR1 KGHSH, CDR2 LQKENI. V was cut by 3 bases and J by 6 bases, with 12 bases left in between. The CDR3 loop spans 13 amino acids. The CDR3 DNA follows: TGTGCCAGCTCACCCGGAGGGGCTCGCGAGCAGTACTTC. As protein: CASSPGGAREQYF.

The sample holds one count of this clone. The rearrangement links TRBV13 to TRBJ2-1, with 9 bases lining up with TRBD2. Germline V gene data show CDR1 as PRHDT and CDR2 as FYEKMQ (reference sequence). The CDR3 has 18 residues. V was pared by 5 bases and J by 8 bases, with 19 bases of the junction left unmatched. CDR3 loop: CASSRTSVGGVGYDEQFF. The CDR3 DNA sequence: TGTGCCAGCAGCCGGACTAGCGTGGGGGGGGTGGGTTATGATGAGCAGTTCTTC.

Concerning this clone itself: This sample also contains other DNA sequences that code for the same CDR3. The chain joins TRBV4-2 to TRBJ2-2; D ambiguous. The germline V gene encodes CDR1 LGHNA and CDR2 YNFKEQ. With 2 bases removed from V and 0 bases from J, the gap between germline ends came to 13 bases. CDR3 length: 17 amino acids. CDR3 nucleotide sequence: TGTGCCAGCAGCCAACTCGACTTGTCTTCGAACACCGGGGAGCTGTTTTTT. Amino acids: CASSQLDLSSNTGELFF.

The chain joins TRBV4-3 to TRBJ2-2; no definite D call. CDR1 and CDR2 from the germline V gene are LGHNA and YSLEER. CDR3 length: 15 amino acids. With 1 base removed from V and 1 base from J, the gap between germline ends came to 7 bases. The CDR3 nucleotides are TGCGCCAGCAGCCAAGCAAACAGGAACACCGGGGAGCTGTTTTTT. Translation gives CASSQANRNTGELFF.

The chain couples TRBV5-1 to TRBJ2-2; TRBD1 matches at 7 bases. Trimming cost V 0 bases and J 8 bases; bases outside gene matches: 7. CDR3 length equals 15 residues. Germline lookup yields CDR1 SGHRS and CDR2 YFSETQ. CDR3 amino acids: CASSLDRGVKGELFF. The CDR3 DNA reads as TGCGCCAGCAGCTTGGACAGGGGAGTCAAGGGGGAGCTGTTTTTT.

This clone was detected only once. The chain combines TRBV18 with TRBJ2-3, with a tentative D call TRBD2 (6 bases). The V end lost 3 bases, the J end lost 5 bases, and 12 bases lay between the germline ends. Germline CDR1 reads KGHSH; CDR2 reads LQKENI. The CDR3 has 14 amino acids. CDR3 amino acids: CASSPSSVRDTQYF. CDR3 nucleotide sequence: TGTGCCAGCTCACCCTCTAGCGTTAGAGATACGCAGTATTTT.

This clone appeared a single time. V and J are TRBV5-1 and TRBJ2-1; D might be TRBD2 (6 bases). The germline V gene has CDR1 SGHRS and CDR2 YFSETQ. This CDR3 is 14 amino acids long. V lost 7 bases to trimming and J lost 1 base, with 12 bases between them. The CDR3 bases are TGCGCCAGCGGGACGGGGGAGTCCTACAATGAGCAGTTCTTC. It specifies CASGTGESYNEQFF.

This chain uses TRBV2 with TRBJ2-3; 8 bases fit TRBD2. The CDR3 is made up of 17 amino acids. Looked up from germline, CDR1 is SNHLY and CDR2 is FYNNEI. With V trimmed by 4 bases and J by 2 bases, 11 bases remained unmatched. The CDR3: CASSVGGVAGFTDTQYF. The CDR3 DNA is TGTGCCAGCAGTGTCGGCGGGGTAGCGGGATTCACAGATACGCAGTATTTT.

V gene TRBV7-2 combines with J gene TRBJ2-7; 8 bases fit TRBD1. CDR1 is SGHTA, CDR2 FQGNSA, per germline. This CDR3 has 15 amino acids. Losses at the gene ends were 1 base for V and 5 bases for J; bases not matched to a gene: 7. As DNA, the CDR3 is TGTGCCAGCAGCTTAGGGACAGGGCCTTCCAACGAGCAGTACTTC. This translates into CASSLGTGPSNEQYF.

The chain employs TRBV10-3 and TRBJ2-3; TRBD2 agrees at 8 bases. Germline V gene lookup returns CDR1 ENHRY and CDR2 SYGVKD. The CDR3 spans 16 residues. J lost 5 bases, V lost 0 bases, and 7 bases had no gene match. CDR3 DNA: TGTGCCATCAGTGAGTCTGTTAGGCTAGCGGGAGATACGCAGTATTTT. Translation: CAISESVRLAGDTQYF.

The V call is TRBV28, the J call TRBJ1-5; D ambiguous. Germline lookup yields CDR1 MDHEN and CDR2 SYDVKM. V dropped 4 bases and J dropped 5 bases, with 6 bases sitting between them. The CDR3 loop spans 12 amino acids. CDR3 in amino acids: CASSWRYQPQHF. CDR3 bases: TGTGCCAGCAGTTGGAGGTATCAGCCCCAGCATTTT. The full variable domain, with the rest looked up from reference TRBV28 and TRBJ1-5, is DVKVTQSSRYLVKRTGEKVFLECVQDMDHENMFWYRQDPGLGLRLIYFSYDVKMKEKGDIPEGYSVSREKKERFSLILESASTNQTSMYLCASSWRYQPQHFGDGTRLSIL.